This T cell receptor (beta chain) comes out of a study of T cell changes during pregnancy in multiple sclerosis. Sequenced by immunoSEQ multiplex PCR; TCRdb stores in-frame clones only, minus some. Seen here are about 32,000 clones, about nine tenths observed once, and the top ten hold approximately 5%. The CDR3 loop spans 16 amino acids. Between the trimmed V and J ends, which lost 6 bases and 2 bases, there was a span of 19 bases. CDR1 is MNHEY and CDR2 is SMNVEV in the germline V gene (reference sequence). The sample here was CD8+ T cells from peripheral blood mononuclear cells, taken in the first trimester of pregnancy. The chain employs TRBV27 and TRBJ1-2; D uncertain. This TCR was sampled from a female donor with multiple sclerosis, enrolled in a pregnancy study. This CDR3 reads CASSHNFVGENYGYTF. The CDR3 DNA follows: TGTGCCAGCAGCCATAATTTCGTCGGGGAAAACTATGGCTACACCTTC.